Reported below is one T cell receptor (beta chain). The data are from a study of blood T cells in healthy people across ages. It was with a sample-barcoded 5' primer and a J-beta primer mix that a second PCR of roughly 7 to 12 cycles was run. TCRdb passed the 5' RACE reads through MiXCR, listing each CDR3 protein once. The sample lists fewer than 2,000,000 distinct CDR3 sequences, roughly two fifths seen once, with around 23% in the top ten. V lost 3 bases and J lost 6, with 11 bases in between. This CDR3 has 13 amino acids. Germline loops: CDR1 SGDLS, CDR2 YYNGEE. The clonotype comes from a human donor in good health. Sequencing was performed on blood. The chain carries TRBV9 and TRBJ2-3, with D perhaps assigned TRBD1 or TRBD2 (5 bases each). CDR3: CASSGGPRDTQYF. Written as DNA, the CDR3 is TGTGCCAGCAGCGGGGGACCTAGGGATACGCAGTATTTT.